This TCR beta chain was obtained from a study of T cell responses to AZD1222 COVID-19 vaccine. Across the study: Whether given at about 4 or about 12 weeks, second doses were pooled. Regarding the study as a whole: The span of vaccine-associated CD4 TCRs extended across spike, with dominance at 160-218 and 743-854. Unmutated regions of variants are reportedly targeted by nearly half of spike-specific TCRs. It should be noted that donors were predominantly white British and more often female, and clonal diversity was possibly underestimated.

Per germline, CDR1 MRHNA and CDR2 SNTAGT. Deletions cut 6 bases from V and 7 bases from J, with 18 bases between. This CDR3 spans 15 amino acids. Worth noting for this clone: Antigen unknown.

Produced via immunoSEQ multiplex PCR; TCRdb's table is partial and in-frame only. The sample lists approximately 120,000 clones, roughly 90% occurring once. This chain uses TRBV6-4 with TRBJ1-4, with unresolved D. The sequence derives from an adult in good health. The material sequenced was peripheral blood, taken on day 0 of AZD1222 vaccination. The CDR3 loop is CASSPSDASGEKLFF. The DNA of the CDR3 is TGTGCCAGCAGCCCTTCTGACGCGAGTGGTGAAAAACTGTTTTTT.